The entry below describes one T cell receptor (beta chain). The data belong to a study of blood T cell repertoires in COVID-19. Background on the study: The study drew acute and convalescent COVID-19 samples from the United States, Italy and Spain.

Clones were read by immunoSEQ multiplex PCR, and TCRdb kept only the in-frame ones, dropping some. The table lists 24,000 or so clones, 70% to 90% of them singletons. V was pared by 5 bases and J by 4 bases, with 15 bases between. Per the germline V gene, CDR1 is LNHDA and CDR2 is SQIVND (reference sequence). The CDR3 has 15 amino acids. The receptor was derived from a woman older than 75 with active or convalescent COVID-19. This sequence joins TRBV19 and TRBJ1-5; D is uncertain. The sample consisted of peripheral blood. Here the CDR3 reads CASSPGGRANQPQHF. CDR3 nucleotide sequence: TGTGCCAGTAGTCCCGGAGGGCGGGCAAATCAGCCCCAGCATTTT. The full variable domain, rest sourced from reference TRBV19 and TRBJ1-5, is DGGITQSPKYLFRKEGQNVTLSCEQNLNHDAMYWYRQDPGQGLRLIYYSQIVNDFQKGDIAEGYSVSREKKESFPLTVTSAQKNPTAFYLCASSPGGRANQPQHFGDGTRLSIL.